This TCR beta chain was identified during a study of cytomegalovirus exposure and HLA in healthy donors. Across the study: Within the Caucasian-associated ancestry cluster were around four fifths of the approximately 400 genotyped donors.

In the PCR, 60 Vbeta and 13 Jbeta primers were used. Measured with immunoSEQ multiplex PCR; TCRdb has only the in-frame clones, and not every one. This table has roughly 100,000 clones, 60% to 85% appearing once. Study outcomes and limitations: A later analysis linked a missense DCLRE1C variant to TCR beta V- and J-gene trimming. Later on, an analysis found that several of the most significant clusters appeared to be linked to common viral pathogens, which included parvovirus B19.

This clone was seen once. The antigen is not known. The TCR was taken from a male donor in good health and CMV-seronegative. Sequenced material: PBMCs.

CDR3 residues: CASSVGGRGGKLFF. In nucleotides, the CDR3 is TGTGCCAGCAGCGTAGGTGGGCGGGGTGGAAAACTGTTTTTT. J is TRBJ1-4 and V is TRBV9; D ambiguous. This CDR3 is 14 amino acids long. V dropped 0 bases and J dropped 10 bases, with 13 bases sitting between them. Per germline, CDR1 SGDLS and CDR2 YYNGEE.